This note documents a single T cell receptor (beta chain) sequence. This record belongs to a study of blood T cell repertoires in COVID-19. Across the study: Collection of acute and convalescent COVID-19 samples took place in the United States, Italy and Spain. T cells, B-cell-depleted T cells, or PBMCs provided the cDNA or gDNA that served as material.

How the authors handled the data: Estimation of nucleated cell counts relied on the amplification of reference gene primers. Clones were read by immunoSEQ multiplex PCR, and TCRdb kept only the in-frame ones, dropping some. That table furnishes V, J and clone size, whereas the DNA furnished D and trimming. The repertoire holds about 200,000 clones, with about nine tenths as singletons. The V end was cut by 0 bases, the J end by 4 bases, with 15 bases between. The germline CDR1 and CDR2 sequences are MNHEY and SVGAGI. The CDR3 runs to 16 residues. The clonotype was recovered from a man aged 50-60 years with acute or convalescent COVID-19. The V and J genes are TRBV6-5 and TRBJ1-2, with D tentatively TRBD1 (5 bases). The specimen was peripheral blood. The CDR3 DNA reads TGTGCCAGCAGTTACTCGGGGGGTACCCTTGGCTATGGCTACACCTTC. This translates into CASSYSGGTLGYGYTF.